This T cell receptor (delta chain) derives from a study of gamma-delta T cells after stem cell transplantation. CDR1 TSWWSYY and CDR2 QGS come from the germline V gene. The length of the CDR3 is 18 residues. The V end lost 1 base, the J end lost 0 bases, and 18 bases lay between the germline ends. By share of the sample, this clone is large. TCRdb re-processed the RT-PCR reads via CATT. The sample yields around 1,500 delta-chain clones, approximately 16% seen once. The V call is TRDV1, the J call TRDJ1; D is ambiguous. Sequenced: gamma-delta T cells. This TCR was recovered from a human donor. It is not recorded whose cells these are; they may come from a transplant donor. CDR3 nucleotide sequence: TGTGCTCTTGGGGAACCGCGGTTAGGCTTCGGGTACACCGATAAACTCATCTTT. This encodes CALGEPRLGFGYTDKLIF.